This is a list of T cell receptor beta chains from one sample in a study of blood T cell repertoires in COVID-19. Assay: immunoSEQ multiplex PCR; the TCRdb copy retains only in-frame clones and omits some. The table shows 210,000 or so clones, with about 86% occurring only once. Material for sequencing was peripheral blood. All receptors come from a woman between 45 and 60 years old with acute or convalescent COVID-19. Both conserved end residues are part of each CDR3. D genes are given only for firm matches. A row's size may be missing; if present it is once, few, many or a size class.

TRBV6-1	TRBD1	-	TRBJ1-1	TGTGCCAGCAGTGCGGACAGGGCCATAACCCTCACTGAAGCTTTCTTT	CASSADRAITLTEAFF
TRBV29-1	TRBD1	-	TRBJ1-2	TGCAGCGTTAAACCGGGGACAGATAACTATGGCTACACCTTC	CSVKPGTDNYGYTF
TRBV19	-	-	TRBJ1-4	TGTGCCAGTAGTATACCTGGGGAGACTAATGAAAAACTGTTTTTT	CASSIPGETNEKLFF
TRBV5-5	TRBD1	-	TRBJ1-1	TGTGCCAGCAGCTATACAGGGGGTACTGAAGCTTTCTTT	CASSYTGGTEAFF
TRBV3-1/TRBV3-2	TRBD2	-	TRBJ2-7	TGTGCCAGCAGCCAAGAGGCACTAGCGGGAGGTAAACACGAGCAGTACTTC	CASSQEALAGGKHEQYF
TRBV3-1/TRBV3-2	TRBD1	-	TRBJ2-2	TGTGCCAGCAGCCCGCGCGGACAGGGTATCTCCGGGGAGCTGTTTTTT	CASSPRGQGISGELFF
TRBV5-1	TRBD1	once	TRBJ2-7	TGCGCCAGCAGCCCGTCGACAGGGGGGTACTACGAGCAGTACTTC	CASSPSTGGYYEQYF
TRBV6-5	-	-	TRBJ1-2	TGTGCCAGCACCCTGACACCTACAACTAACTATGGCTACACCTTC	CASTLTPTTNYGYTF
TRBV6-6	-	-	TRBJ1-1	TGTGCCAGCATTAACGGCGGGGGGAACACTGAAGCTTTCTTT	CASINGGGNTEAFF
TRBV19	TRBD1	-	TRBJ1-4	TGTGCCAGCAAGGACAGGGAAGAAAAACTGTTTTTT	CASKDREEKLFF
TRBV18	-	few	TRBJ2-2	TGTGCCAGCTCACCGCGGGCCGGGGAGCTGTTTTTT	CASSPRAGELFF
TRBV18	-	-	TRBJ2-1	TGTGCCAGCTCCCGGGGACCGGGGGACAATGAGCAGTTCTTC	CASSRGPGDNEQFF
TRBV24-1	TRBD2	-	TRBJ2-3	TGTGCCACCTCGAAACCGGGACTAGCGGGAGGGACAGATACGCAGTATTTT	CATSKPGLAGGTDTQYF
TRBV27	-	few	TRBJ1-4	TGTGCCAGCAGTTTAAGGGGATTCCAGGGATGGGAAAAACTGTTTTTT	CASSLRGFQGWEKLFF
TRBV11-3	-	-	TRBJ2-1	TGTGCCAGCAGCTCCGGCACACGGAGTCACAATGAGCAGTTCTTC	CASSSGTRSHNEQFF
TRBV18	-	-	TRBJ2-2	TGTGCCAGCTCACCACCGACTCCTCTAATTACCGGGGAGCTGTTTTTT	CASSPPTPLITGELFF
TRBV2	TRBD1	-	TRBJ2-7	TGTGCCAGCATCCGGACAGGGAACTCCTACGAGCAGTACTTC	CASIRTGNSYEQYF
TRBV6-2/TRBV6-3	-	-	TRBJ2-5	TGTGCCAGCAGCGACAGGGAGACCCAGTACTTC	CASSDRETQYF
TRBV10-3	-	-	TRBJ1-6	TGTGCCATCAGTCCAGGGGTTGGGAATTCACCCCTCCACTTT	CAISPGVGNSPLHF
TRBV19	TRBD1	-	TRBJ1-2	TGTGCCAGTAGTATAGTGACAACAGGGGGAGGCGACTACACCTTC	CASSIVTTGGGDYTF
TRBV6-2/TRBV6-3	-	-	TRBJ1-2	TGTGCCAGCAGTTACCATCGTTCATGGGGGCAGAACTATGGCTACACCTTC	CASSYHRSWGQNYGYTF
TRBV18	-	-	TRBJ1-1	TGTGCCAGCTCAGGGGGGGTGAACACTGAAGCTTTCTTT	CASSGGVNTEAFF
TRBV7-2	-	-	TRBJ1-1	TGTGCCAGCAGCTTAATTTCTAATTTGAACACTGAAGCTTTCTTT	CASSLISNLNTEAFF
TRBV27	-	-	TRBJ2-2	TGTGCCAGCAGTTTAATGGCATCGAACACCGGGGAGCTGTTTTTT	CASSLMASNTGELFF
TRBV5-1	-	-	TRBJ2-3	TGCGCCAGCAGCTTGGTGGTTTTCGCTAGCACTCACACAGATACGCAGTATTTT	CASSLVVFASTHTDTQYF
TRBV27	TRBD1	-	TRBJ2-7	TGTGCCAGCACTGGACAGGGCAAGTGGGCTAACCATAATTCCTACGAGCAGTACTTC	CASTGQGKWANHNSYEQYF
TRBV5-1	-	-	TRBJ2-1	TGCGCCAGCAGCTTCAGGCAAGCTTCCTCCTACAATGAGCAGTTCTTC	CASSFRQASSYNEQFF
TRBV7-6	-	-	TRBJ2-1	TGTGCCAGCAGCAAGGACGGGGGCTCCTACAATGAGCAGTTCTTC	CASSKDGGSYNEQFF
TRBV7-9	TRBD2	-	TRBJ2-1	TGTGCCAGCAGCGCCCCCCGGGGTAGCGGGGGGACGGGGTACAATGAGCAGTTCTTC	CASSAPRGSGGTGYNEQFF
TRBV5-3	TRBD1	-	TRBJ2-3	TGTGCCAGAAGCGGTAAAAGGGACAGAGTCCCAGATACGCAGTATTTT	CARSGKRDRVPDTQYF
TRBV11-3	TRBD2	-	TRBJ2-2	TGTGCCAGCAGCCCGGGGGGGATCGGCACCGGGGAGCTGTTTTTT	CASSPGGIGTGELFF
TRBV30	TRBD1	-	TRBJ1-2	TGTGCCTGGAGAGGACAGGACCATGGCTACACCTTC	CAWRGQDHGYTF
TRBV7-2	TRBD2	-	TRBJ2-7	TGTGCCAGCAGCTTAGGTGGGACTAGCGGGGGGGAGCAGTACTTC	CASSLGGTSGGEQYF
TRBV30	-	-	TRBJ1-1	TGTGCCTGGAGTGGACAGTTCGGGACTGAAGCTTTCTTT	CAWSGQFGTEAFF
TRBV2	TRBD2	-	TRBJ2-7	TGTGCCAGCAGTGCGGGACTAGCGGGGGAGCAGTACTTC	CASSAGLAGEQYF
TRBV2	TRBD2	-	TRBJ2-3	TGTGCCAGCAGCCCAACTAGCGTAAGCAGGAATTTT	CASSPTSVSRNF
TRBV5-1	TRBD1	-	TRBJ1-6	TGCGCCAGCAGCTTGGGACAGGGAAATTCACCCCTCCACTTT	CASSLGQGNSPLHF
TRBV9	-	-	TRBJ2-3	TGTGCCAGCAGCGTCGAGTTTAGGGGGAGCACAGATACGCAGTATTTT	CASSVEFRGSTDTQYF
TRBV3-1/TRBV3-2	-	-	TRBJ1-1	TGTGCCAGCAGCCCTGGCCTCATGAACACTGAAGCTTTCTTT	CASSPGLMNTEAFF
TRBV3-1/TRBV3-2	-	-	TRBJ2-7	TGTGCCAGCAGGCCCCATGGGGCTGAAACCTACGAGCAGTACTTC	CASRPHGAETYEQYF
TRBV25-1	-	-	TRBJ2-7	TGTGCCAGCAGTTTGCAGGTCCACGAGCAGTACTTC	CASSLQVHEQYF
TRBV7-2	TRBD2	-	TRBJ2-2	TGTGCCAGCAGCTTAGTAAGCGGGATATGGACCGGGGAGCTGTTTTTT	CASSLVSGIWTGELFF
TRBV20-1	-	-	TRBJ2-1	TGCAGTCCCTCAGGCAGTTATGAGCAGTTCTTC	CSPSGSYEQFF
TRBV7-6	-	-	TRBJ2-3	TGTGCCAGCAGCTACCTCCCACAGGGCCCCGATACGCAGTATTTT	CASSYLPQGPDTQYF
TRBV29-1	-	-	TRBJ1-2	TGCAGCGTTGACAGGGTACCAACCTATGGCTACACCTTC	CSVDRVPTYGYTF
TRBV2	-	-	TRBJ1-5	TGTGCCAGCGCCGGAACAGGGTTAAGCAATCAGCCCCAGCATTTT	CASAGTGLSNQPQHF
TRBV7-9	TRBD1	-	TRBJ2-1	TGTGCCAGCTGGCACAGGGGCTTGCATGAGCAGTTCTTC	CASWHRGLHEQFF
TRBV5-1	TRBD1	-	TRBJ1-3	TGCGCCAGCAGCTCGGAGACAGGGGGAGGAAACACCATATATTTT	CASSSETGGGNTIYF
TRBV30	-	-	TRBJ2-3	TGTGCCTGGAGTGTACTCGCGGGGGATACGCAGTATTTT	CAWSVLAGDTQYF
TRBV9	TRBD2	-	TRBJ2-5	TGTGCCAGCAGCGTAGGCGGGGGGCTAGAGACCCAGTACTTC	CASSVGGGLETQYF
TRBV6-5	-	-	TRBJ1-1	TGTGCCAGCAGTTCTGGACATTCGGCGAACACTGAAGCTTTCTTT	CASSSGHSANTEAFF
TRBV3-1/TRBV3-2	-	-	TRBJ1-2	TGTGCCAGCAGCCATATGGGGGCGAACTATGGCTACACCTTC	CASSHMGANYGYTF
TRBV2	-	few	TRBJ2-7	TGTGCCAGCATAGCCGACTACGAGCAGTACTTC	CASIADYEQYF
TRBV19	-	-	TRBJ1-1	TGTGCCAGTAGTATGGCGCAGGGTGTTTACACTGAAGCTTTCTTT	CASSMAQGVYTEAFF
TRBV11-2	TRBD1	-	TRBJ1-3	TGTGCCAGCAGCTTAACCGTACTCGGACAGGGGTCGGGAAACACCATATATTTT	CASSLTVLGQGSGNTIYF